What follows are 15 T cell receptor beta chains derived from one specimen sequenced in a study of OX40 agonist ivuxolimab in advanced cancers. The method was immunoSEQ multiplex PCR; TCRdb's version includes in-frame clones alone and lacks a portion of them. The table has about 80,000 clones, almost 85% seen once; the top ten hold approximately 25%. This material consisted of CD4+ or CD8+ T cells sorted from blood, taken in a trial of the OX40 agonist ivuxolimab. The receptors here all came from an adult with an advanced solid tumor such as melanoma, head and neck, liver or kidney cancer.

V and J are TRBV6-4 and TRBJ2-1, with 11 bases that match TRBD2. V dropped 6 bases and J dropped 9; count of bases not matched to a gene: 10. The germline V gene has CDR1 MRHNA and CDR2 SNTAGT. The CDR3 covers 15 residues. CDR3 loop: CASSPLAGGTTEQFF. The CDR3 nucleotides read TGTGCCAGCAGCCCTTTAGCGGGGGGGACAACTGAGCAGTTCTTC.

This chain joins TRBV2 and TRBJ2-1; 12 positions match TRBD2. Germline V gene data show CDR1 as SNHLY and CDR2 as FYNNEI. The J segment lost 9 bases and the V segment lost 7 bases, leaving 7 bases of the junction unmatched. The CDR3 covers 14 residues. This chain's CDR3 is CASKTSGRVSEQFF. The CDR3 DNA reads TGTGCCAGCAAGACTAGCGGGAGAGTAAGTGAGCAGTTCTTC.

V gene TRBV5-1 combines with J gene TRBJ1-1; TRBD1 matches 11 bases. After removal of 5 bases from V and 5 bases from J, the junction contained 5 bases not matched to a gene. The CDR3 consists of 14 residues. The germline V gene encodes CDR1 SGHRS and CDR2 YFSETQ. This CDR3 reads CASSPGQGGTEAFF. CDR3 DNA: TGCGCCAGCAGTCCGGGACAGGGGGGAACTGAAGCTTTCTTT.

This clone is a singleton in its sample. The chain uses TRBV9 and TRBJ2-2; 8 nucleotides line up with TRBD2. There are 16 residues in the CDR3. The V and J ends lost 0 bases and 1 base, in that order; junction bases with no gene match: 2. Germline V gene sequence: CDR1 SGDLS, CDR2 YYNGEE. CDR3 amino acids: CASSVATSGNTGELFF. CDR3 coding DNA: TGTGCCAGCAGCGTAGCTACTAGCGGGAACACCGGGGAGCTGTTTTTT.

V usage is TRBV15 and J usage is TRBJ2-2; 7 nucleotides align to TRBD2. The V and J ends lost 1 base and 4 bases, in that order; junction bases with no gene match: 3. Germline CDR1 is LNHNV and CDR2 is YYDKDF (reference sequence). The CDR3 loop spans 15 amino acids. CDR3 DNA: TGTGCCACCAGCAGAGGGGGCGGGAGCACCGGGGAGCTGTTTTTT. It codes for CATSRGGGSTGELFF.

This clone was seen just once. The rearrangement links TRBV23-1 to TRBJ2-3; 12 nucleotides agree with TRBD2. TRBV23-1 is reported as an ORF; its role is uncertain. CDR3 size: 16 residues. The ends lost 2 bases at V and 4 bases at J; junction bases unmatched: 4. This CDR3 is CASSQPSGGAADTQYF. The DNA for the CDR3 is TGCGCCAGCAGTCAACCTAGCGGGGGGGCCGCAGATACGCAGTATTTT.

The V call is TRBV6-5, the J call TRBJ1-6; D unresolved. The V end lost 0 bases, the J end lost 7 bases, and 1 base lay between the germline ends. Germline assignment: CDR1 MNHEY and CDR2 SVGAGI. The CDR3 runs to 12 residues. The chain's CDR3 is CASSYSNSPLHF. The CDR3, as DNA: TGTGCCAGCAGTTACTCGAATTCACCCCTCCACTTT.

V and J are TRBV7-9 and TRBJ1-1; TRBD1 matches at 9 bases. The trim removed 4 bases at V and 1 base at J, leaving 4 bases unmatched. CDR1 and CDR2 from the germline V gene are SEHNR and FQNEAQ (reference sequence). The CDR3 is 15 residues long. CDR3 DNA sequence: TGTGCCAGCAGCTATCCGGGACAGGGGAACACTGAAGCTTTCTTT. Its protein is CASSYPGQGNTEAFF.

This clone was detected once. This chain links TRBV19 with TRBJ2-5, with a weak D call TRBD1 (6 bases). Trimming removed 7 bases at V and 4 bases at J, with 13 bases between. The germline V gene encodes CDR1 LNHDA and CDR2 SQIVND (reference sequence). The CDR3 sequence is 13 residues long. In DNA, the CDR3 is TGTGCCAGTAAGGGGGATGGGTTAGAGACCCAGTACTTC. The encoded protein is CASKGDGLETQYF.

This sequence joins TRBV28 and TRBJ2-7, with 10 bases that match TRBD2. The CDR3 is 21 amino acids. The V gene end was trimmed by 5 bases and the J gene end by 2 bases; junction bases not matched to a gene: 24. Germline lookup yields CDR1 MDHEN and CDR2 SYDVKM. The CDR3 nucleotides are TGTGCCAGCAGTCTCCTGTTAACTAGCGGGATTGATCGGACCGAGGCCTACGAGCAGTACTTC. Residues: CASSLLLTSGIDRTEAYEQYF.

This clone was seen once. The V call is TRBV27, the J call TRBJ1-1; TRBD1 might be the D (5 bases). Trimming took off 3 bases at V and 4 bases at J, with 12 bases between the two ends. Germline CDR1 and CDR2: MNHEY and SMNVEV (reference sequence). This CDR3 has 14 amino acids. The CDR3 bases are TGTGCCAGCAGTTTGTGGGCGCAGGGCACTGAAGCTTTCTTT. Translated, it gives CASSLWAQGTEAFF.

The V gene is TRBV5-4, the J gene TRBJ1-4; possible D gene TRBD1, 6 bases. Between the trimmed V and J ends, which lost 3 bases and 7 bases, there was a span of 16 bases. CDR3 size: 15 residues. Germline V CDR1 and CDR2: SGHNT, YYREEE (reference sequence). The CDR3 here is CASSSHGVGGEKLFF. The CDR3 bases are TGTGCCAGCAGCTCTCATGGCGTAGGGGGTGAAAAACTGTTTTTT.

V and J are TRBV15 and TRBJ2-3; possible D gene TRBD2, 6 bases. The ends were cut back, 0 bases at V and 4 bases at J, with 14 bases in the middle. Germline V lookup: CDR1 LNHNV, CDR2 YYDKDF (reference sequence). This CDR3 is built from 16 residues. The CDR3 region is CATSRDRLEESDTQYF. The CDR3 DNA reads TGTGCCACCAGCAGAGATCGACTAGAGGAATCAGATACGCAGTATTTT.

The chain joins TRBV27 to TRBJ2-3; TRBD2 agrees at 7 bases. This CDR3 has 17 residues. The germline V gene has CDR1 MNHEY and CDR2 SMNVEV (reference sequence). V shed 0 bases, J shed 1 base, and the junction held 7 bases outside the gene matches. Here the CDR3 reads CASSLSPGGHRTDTQYF. The DNA of the CDR3 is TGTGCCAGCAGTTTATCGCCGGGGGGTCACCGCACAGATACGCAGTATTTT.

The V gene is TRBV29-1, the J gene TRBJ1-2; 7 bases line up with TRBD1. The CDR3 runs 12 residues. V dropped 4 bases and J dropped 4; count of bases not matched to a gene: 3. Germline CDR1 is SQVTM and CDR2 is ANQGSEA. CDR3 nucleotides: TGCAGCGTTGCGGGACAGCTCTATGGCTACACCTTC. Encoded protein: CSVAGQLYGYTF. The full variable domain, with the rest looked up from reference TRBV29-1 and TRBJ1-2, is SAVISQKPSRDICQRGTSLTIQCQVDSQVTMMFWYRQQPGQSLTLIATANQGSEATYESGFVIDKFPISRPNLTFSTLTVSNMSPEDSSIYLCSVAGQLYGYTFGSGTRLTVV.